Here is one TCR beta chain with its context. Its specificity is not known. This sample stems from a study of metastatic and nonmetastatic thyroid tumors. Looking at the study overall: The study looked at repertoires side by side in blood and in tumor or nodule tissue from malignant and benign thyroid patients. General study findings and limits: Within blood and tumor, benign nodules reportedly had significantly lower TCR beta diversity than malignant thyroid tumors did.

No patient received treatment before thyroid surgery. CDR1 is SNHLY and CDR2 is FYNNEI in the germline V gene. This CDR3 has 13 amino acids. The V gene end was trimmed by 5 bases and the J gene end by 1 base; junction bases not matched to a gene: 2. TCRdb re-called clones from the PCR reads using MiXCR. The repertoire has about 18,000 clones, roughly 24% of them found once; the top ten carry less than 11%. This clonotype originated in a female donor with papillary thyroid cancer or a benign thyroid nodule (not recorded which). Some clones in this sample may be carry-over from other donors' samples. The chain carries TRBV2 and TRBJ2-7; TRBD2 matches 7 bases. The sequencing input was adjacent normal tissue. In DNA, the CDR3 is TGTGCCAGCAGTCCGGGACTATCCTACGAGCAGTACTTC. It codes for CASSPGLSYEQYF.